The 25 T cell receptor beta chains given below trace back to one sample, sequenced in a study of blood T cell repertoires in COVID-19. Profiling relied on immunoSEQ multiplex PCR, and the TCRdb table lists in-frame clones only, not all of them. The sample has about 280,000 clones, more than 85% seen once; the top ten hold about 4.6%. Sample: peripheral blood. The origin of the receptors is a man aged 35 to 55 with acute or convalescent COVID-19.

This chain uses TRBV6-5 with TRBJ2-2; maybe TRBD2 (6 bases). CDR1 is MNHEY and CDR2 is SVGAGI in the germline V gene. CDR3 size: 16 residues. Trimming stripped 0 bases from V and 1 base from J, with 9 bases between. The CDR3 DNA reads as TGTGCCAGCAGTTACTCAGCAGCGGGGAACACCGGGGAGCTGTTTTTT. Its protein product is CASSYSAAGNTGELFF.

The rearrangement joins TRBV11-1 to TRBJ2-1; 9 bases are shared with TRBD2. From germline, CDR1 is SGHAT and CDR2 FQDESV (reference sequence). CDR3 size: 16 residues. V shed 1 base and J 10 bases; nucleotides not matched to a gene: 11. The CDR3 loop reads CASSLDSGGLNGEQFF. In DNA form, the CDR3 reads TGTGCCAGCAGCTTAGATAGCGGGGGCCTTAATGGCGAGCAGTTCTTC. The full variable domain, with the rest looked up from reference TRBV11-1 and TRBJ2-1, is EAEVAQSPRYKITEKSQAVAFWCDPISGHATLYWYRQILGQGPELLVQFQDESVVDDSQLPKDRFSAERLKGVDSTLKIQPAELGDSAMYLCASSLDSGGLNGEQFFGPGTRLTVL.

The gene calls are TRBV27 and TRBJ1-2; maybe TRBD1 (5 bases). V was trimmed by 2 bases and J by 6 bases, leaving 7 bases between them. Germline V gene data show CDR1 as MNHEY and CDR2 as SMNVEV (reference sequence). This CDR3 contains 12 residues. DNA of the CDR3: TGTGCCAGCAGTTTACCAGGGAATGGCTACACCTTC. Translating gives CASSLPGNGYTF.

A remark on this clone: Other nucleotide sequences in the sample specify the same CDR3. The chain has TRBV19 and TRBJ1-5; D might be TRBD1 (5 bases). The CDR3 spans 13 residues. Trimming removed 3 bases at V and 5 bases at J, with 8 bases between. The germline CDR1 and CDR2 sequences are LNHDA and SQIVND (reference sequence). CDR3 nucleotide sequence: TGTGCCAGTAGTATCGGGGGGGATCAGCCCCAGCATTTT. This codes for CASSIGGDQPQHF. Complete variable domain (other parts from reference TRBV19 and TRBJ1-5): DGGITQSPKYLFRKEGQNVTLSCEQNLNHDAMYWYRQDPGQGLRLIYYSQIVNDFQKGDIAEGYSVSREKKESFPLTVTSAQKNPTAFYLCASSIGGDQPQHFGDGTRLSIL.

The V call is TRBV19, the J call TRBJ1-1, with D unclear. From germline, CDR1 is LNHDA and CDR2 SQIVND (reference sequence). Between the trimmed V and J ends, which lost 6 bases and 2 bases, there was a span of 4 bases. The CDR3 loop spans 11 amino acids. The CDR3 reads CASSPNTEAFF. CDR3 in DNA: TGTGCCAGTAGCCCAAACACTGAAGCTTTCTTT.

This clone appeared once. This sequence joins TRBV11-2 and TRBJ2-7; possible D gene TRBD1, 6 bases. With 4 bases removed from V and 7 bases from J, the gap between germline ends came to 17 bases. The CDR3 runs 14 residues. The germline V gene encodes CDR1 SGHAT and CDR2 FQNNGV. The CDR3 coding sequence is TGTGCCAGCAGCTACGGGACAATCCTACGAGAGCAGTACTTC. Encoded protein: CASSYGTILREQYF.

This clone turned up a few times. The J gene is TRBJ1-3, the V gene TRBV11-2; D uncertain. CDR3 length: 15 residues. CDR1 is SGHAT and CDR2 is FQNNGV in the germline V gene. V lost 1 base, J lost 4 bases, and 11 bases lay in between. CDR3 sequence (DNA): TGTGCCAGCAGCTTAGGCTCTCTAGGAGGAAACACCATATATTTT. Its translation is CASSLGSLGGNTIYF.

V is TRBV10-3 and J is TRBJ1-1, with D tentatively TRBD1 (6 bases). The CDR3 is 13 residues long. With 6 bases removed from V and 1 base from J, the gap between germline ends came to 9 bases. CDR1 is ENHRY and CDR2 is SYGVKD in the germline V gene. The CDR3 here is CAIRTTGNTEAFF. Here the CDR3 DNA reads TGTGCCATCAGGACGACAGGGAACACTGAAGCTTTCTTT.

V usage is TRBV28 and J usage is TRBJ1-1; 7 bases line up with TRBD1. The CDR3 loop spans 13 amino acids. Germline CDR1 and CDR2: MDHEN and SYDVKM. The CDR3 sequence: CALKGQVDTEAFF. CDR3 bases: TGTGCACTGAAAGGACAGGTAGACACTGAAGCTTTCTTT.

The V and J genes are TRBV6-5 and TRBJ2-7, with D tentatively TRBD2 (6 bases). Germline V gives CDR1 MNHEY, CDR2 SVGAGI. V was cut by 8 bases and J by 3 bases, with 11 bases left in between. The CDR3 contains 12 residues. The CDR3 loop is CASAGNNYEQYF. In nucleotides, the CDR3 is TGTGCCAGCGCGGGAAACAACTACGAGCAGTACTTC.

The CDR3 bases are TGTGCCAGCAGCTTATTAGGGGGCCACGGTTCACCCCTCCACTTT. It codes for CASSLLGGHGSPLHF. The V and J genes are TRBV7-9 and TRBJ1-6; 7 bases agree with TRBD1. The CDR3 has 15 amino acids. J was trimmed by 9 bases and V by 2 bases; bases with no gene match: 7. Looked up from germline, CDR1 is SEHNR and CDR2 is FQNEAQ (reference sequence).

In this sample, this clone turned up once. The V call is TRBV5-1, the J call TRBJ1-2; 12 bases line up with TRBD1. The V segment lost 2 bases and the J segment 6 bases; nucleotides outside the gene matches: 5. Per the germline V gene, CDR1 is SGHRS and CDR2 is YFSETQ. The CDR3 runs 15 residues. The CDR3 reads CASSLPGQGANGYTF. The CDR3 DNA reads TGCGCCAGCAGCTTACCGGGACAGGGGGCTAATGGCTACACCTTC.

This chain uses TRBV25-1 with TRBJ1-3; D possibly corresponds to TRBD1 (5 bases). Between the trimmed V and J ends, which lost 6 bases and 2 bases, there was a span of 8 bases. This CDR3 contains 13 residues. Germline CDR1 is MGHDK and CDR2 is SYGVNS. Written as DNA, the CDR3 is TGTGCCAGCAGCCGGGGGACTGGAAACACCATATATTTT. It yields the protein CASSRGTGNTIYF.

This sequence joins TRBV6-5 and TRBJ1-4; a possible D gene is TRBD1 (5 bases). V dropped 4 bases and J dropped 7 bases, with 10 bases sitting between them. The length of the CDR3 is 13 residues. The V gene's germline CDR1 is MNHEY and CDR2 SVGAGI. The CDR3: CASSSYRGEKLFF. The CDR3 region has the DNA TGTGCCAGCAGTTCCTATAGGGGTGAAAAACTGTTTTTT.

This chain joins TRBV4-1 and TRBJ1-1, with 8 bases aligning to TRBD1. The CDR3 is 14 residues long. Per the germline V gene, CDR1 is MGHRA and CDR2 is YSYEKL. With 2 bases clipped from V and 8 bases from J, the junction kept 7 bases outside the gene matches. CDR3 loop: CASSQTGGVVEAFF. The CDR3 nucleotides read TGCGCCAGCAGCCAAACAGGGGGGGTAGTGGAAGCTTTCTTT.

The J gene is TRBJ1-6, the V gene TRBV6-6, with 9 bases that match TRBD1. The CDR3 contains 14 residues. The germline CDR1 and CDR2 sequences are MNHNY and SVGAGI (reference sequence). V lost 6 bases, J lost 11 bases, and 8 bases stayed unmatched. The DNA for the CDR3 is TGTGCCAGCAGGAGAGGGACAGGGTCCCCACCCCTCCACTTT. This encodes CASRRGTGSPPLHF.

This sequence joins TRBV5-6 and TRBJ1-2, with TRBD1 matching 8 bases. Germline V gene data show CDR1 as SGHDT and CDR2 as YYEEEE. V gave up 4 bases and J gave up 14 bases; unmatched junction bases: 13. The length of the CDR3 is 13 residues. CDR3 protein: CASSPGTGGPKTF. The CDR3 DNA sequence: TGTGCCAGCAGCCCCGGGACAGGTGGACCAAAAACCTTC.

This chain connects TRBV27 to TRBJ1-6; 8 bases fit TRBD1. Per germline, CDR1 MNHEY and CDR2 SMNVEV (reference sequence). The CDR3 runs 16 residues. Trimming at V came to 7 bases and at J to 4 bases, leaving 9 bases not matched to a gene. This chain's CDR3 is CASTQGANFYNSPLHF. CDR3 bases: TGTGCCAGCACCCAGGGGGCAAACTTTTATAATTCACCCCTCCACTTT.

V gene TRBV19 combines with J gene TRBJ2-4, with D possibly matching TRBD2 (6 bases). The CDR3 consists of 17 residues. Germline-derived CDR1 and CDR2 are LNHDA and SQIVND (reference sequence). The V gene lost 5 bases and the J gene lost 0 bases, with 17 bases spanning the gap. CDR3 in amino acids: CASSARDGELAKNIQYF. Here the CDR3 DNA reads TGTGCCAGTAGTGCGCGGGACGGTGAGCTAGCCAAAAACATTCAGTACTTC.

The chain joins TRBV6-6 to TRBJ1-2, with 7 bases aligning to TRBD1. This CDR3 has 12 residues. Germline trimming cut 10 bases from V and 4 bases from J; bases unmatched to any gene: 6. Germline loops: CDR1 MNHNY, CDR2 SVGAGI (reference sequence). CDR3 region: CATKQGFYGYTF. The DNA of the CDR3 is TGTGCCACGAAACAGGGGTTCTATGGCTACACCTTC.

This clone was observed once. This chain uses TRBV5-1 with TRBJ2-3; the match to TRBD2 covers 8 bases. In germline, CDR1 is SGHRS, CDR2 YFSETQ. This CDR3 is 15 amino acids long. Trimming at V came to 4 bases and at J to 1 base, leaving 5 bases not matched to a gene. CDR3 in amino acids: CASSRSGDRTDTQYF. In DNA form, the CDR3 reads TGCGCCAGCAGCCGTAGCGGGGACCGCACAGATACGCAGTATTTT.

The CDR3 sequence is CASSPGLPNYNEQFF. CDR3 DNA: TGTGCCAGCAGCCCGGGACTCCCTAATTACAATGAGCAGTTCTTC. V and J are TRBV27 and TRBJ2-1; perhaps TRBD2 as D (6 bases). In germline, CDR1 is MNHEY, CDR2 SMNVEV (reference sequence). The CDR3 covers 15 residues. The V end lost 6 bases, the J end lost 4 bases, and 16 bases lay between the germline ends.

The chain links TRBV29-1 to TRBJ2-1; maybe TRBD2 (6 bases). Germline loops: CDR1 SQVTM, CDR2 ANQGSEA. Trimming stripped 7 bases from V and 1 base from J, with 17 bases between. This CDR3 region has 15 residues. For the CDR3, the DNA is TGCAGCGCCGGGACTCCCAGGAGGTCCTACAATGAGCAGTTCTTC. Translating gives CSAGTPRRSYNEQFF.

The sample holds one count of this clone. The chain uses TRBV2 and TRBJ1-6, with D maybe TRBD1 (5 bases). CDR3 length: 15 amino acids. Germline lookup yields CDR1 SNHLY and CDR2 FYNNEI. V gave up 6 bases and J gave up 7 bases, with 16 bases separating them. The CDR3 is CASRWFRGENSPLHF. In nucleotides, the CDR3 is TGTGCCAGCAGGTGGTTCCGGGGGGAGAATTCACCCCTCCACTTT.

The V call is TRBV29-1, the J call TRBJ1-2; TRBD1 agrees at 9 bases. V gave up 7 bases and J gave up 3 bases; unmatched junction bases: 3. The germline V gene has CDR1 SQVTM and CDR2 ANQGSEA. The CDR3 contains 12 residues. Here the CDR3 DNA reads TGCAGCGCACGGACAGGGGACTATGGCTACACCTTC. It is translated as CSARTGDYGYTF.